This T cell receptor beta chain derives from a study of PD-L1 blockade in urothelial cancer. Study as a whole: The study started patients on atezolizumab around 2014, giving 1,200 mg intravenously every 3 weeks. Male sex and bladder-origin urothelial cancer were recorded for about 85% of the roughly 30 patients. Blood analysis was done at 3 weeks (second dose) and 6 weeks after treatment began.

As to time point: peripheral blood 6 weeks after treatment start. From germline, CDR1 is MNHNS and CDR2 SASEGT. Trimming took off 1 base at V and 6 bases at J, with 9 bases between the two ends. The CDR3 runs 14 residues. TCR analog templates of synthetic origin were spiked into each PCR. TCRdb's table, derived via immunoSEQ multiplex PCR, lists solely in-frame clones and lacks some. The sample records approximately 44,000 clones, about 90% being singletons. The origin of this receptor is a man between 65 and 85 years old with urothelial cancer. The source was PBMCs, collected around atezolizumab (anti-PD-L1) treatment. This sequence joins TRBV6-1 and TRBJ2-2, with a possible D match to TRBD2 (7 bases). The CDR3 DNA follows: TGTGCCAGCAGTGAAGTGGGGGGGCCCGGGGAGCTGTTTTTT. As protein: CASSEVGGPGELFF.